The present entry profiles one T cell receptor (beta chain) with its context. Assay used: immunoSEQ multiplex PCR; TCRdb lists only in-frame clones, some missing. The sample lists tens of thousands of clones; approximately 90% were seen once. This specimen belongs to a study of cytomegalovirus exposure and HLA in healthy donors. The wider study: The same platform as the roughly 630 first-cohort repertoires was used for the 130 or so validation repertoires, a later analysis reported.

Trimming cost V 0 bases and J 2 bases; bases outside gene matches: 8. Germline CDR1 and CDR2: GTSNPN and SVGIG (reference sequence). The CDR3 spans 16 residues. This receptor was identified in a woman under 30 in good health and CMV-seronegative. The specimen sequenced was PBMCs. The chain couples TRBV30 to TRBJ2-5; 8 bases agree with TRBD2. CDR3 sequence reads: CAWSVTLLAAQETQYF. CDR3 nucleotides: TGTGCCTGGAGTGTTACTCTACTAGCGGCACAAGAGACCCAGTACTTC.